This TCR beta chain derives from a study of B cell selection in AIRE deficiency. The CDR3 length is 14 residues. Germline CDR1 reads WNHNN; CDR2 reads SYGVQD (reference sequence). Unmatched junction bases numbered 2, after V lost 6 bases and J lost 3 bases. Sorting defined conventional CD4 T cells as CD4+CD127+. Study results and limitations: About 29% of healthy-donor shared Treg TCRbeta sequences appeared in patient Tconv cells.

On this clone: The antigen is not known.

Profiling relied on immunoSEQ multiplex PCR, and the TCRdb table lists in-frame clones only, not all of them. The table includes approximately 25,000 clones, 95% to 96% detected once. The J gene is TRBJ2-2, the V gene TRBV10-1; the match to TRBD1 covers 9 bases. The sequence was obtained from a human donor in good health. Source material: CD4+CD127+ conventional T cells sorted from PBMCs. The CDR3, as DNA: TGCGCCAGCAGGGGGGACAGGGACACCGGGGAGCTGTTTTTT. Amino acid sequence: CASRGDRDTGELFF.